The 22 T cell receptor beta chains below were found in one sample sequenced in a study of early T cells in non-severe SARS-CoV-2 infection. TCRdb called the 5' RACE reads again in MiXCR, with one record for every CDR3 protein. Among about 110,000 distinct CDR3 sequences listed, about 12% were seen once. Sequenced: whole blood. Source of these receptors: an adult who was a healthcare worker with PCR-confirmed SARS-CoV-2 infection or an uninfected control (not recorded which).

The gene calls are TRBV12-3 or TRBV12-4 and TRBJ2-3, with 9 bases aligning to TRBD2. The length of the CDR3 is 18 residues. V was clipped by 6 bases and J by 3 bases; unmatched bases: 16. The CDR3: CASSRSAGGYTGTDTQYF. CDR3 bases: TGTGCCAGCAGCCGTAGCGCGGGGGGGTACACTGGGACAGATACGCAGTATTTT.

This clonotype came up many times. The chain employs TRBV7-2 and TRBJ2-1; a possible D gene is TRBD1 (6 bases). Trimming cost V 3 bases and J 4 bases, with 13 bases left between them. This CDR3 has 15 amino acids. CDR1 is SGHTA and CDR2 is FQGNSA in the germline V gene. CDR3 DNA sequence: TGTGCCAGCAGCTTCAGCGGACAGATATACAATGAGCAGTTCTTC. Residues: CASSFSGQIYNEQFF.

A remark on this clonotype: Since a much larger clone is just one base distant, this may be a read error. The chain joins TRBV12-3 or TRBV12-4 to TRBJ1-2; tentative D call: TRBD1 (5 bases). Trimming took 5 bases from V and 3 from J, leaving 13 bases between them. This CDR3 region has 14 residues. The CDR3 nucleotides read TGTGCCAGCAGTAAACAACAGGCCTACTATGGCTACACCTTC. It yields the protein CASSKQQAYYGYTF.

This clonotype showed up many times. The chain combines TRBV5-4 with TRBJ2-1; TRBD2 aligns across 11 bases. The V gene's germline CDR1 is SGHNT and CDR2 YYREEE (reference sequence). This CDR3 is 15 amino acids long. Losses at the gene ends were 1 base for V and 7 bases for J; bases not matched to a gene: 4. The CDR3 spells CASSLSPSGGNEQFF. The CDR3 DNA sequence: TGTGCCAGCAGCTTGTCCCCTAGCGGGGGGAATGAGCAGTTCTTC.

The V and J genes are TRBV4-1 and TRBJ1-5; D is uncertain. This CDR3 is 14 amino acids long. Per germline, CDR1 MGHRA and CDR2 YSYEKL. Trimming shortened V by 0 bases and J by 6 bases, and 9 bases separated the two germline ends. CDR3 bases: TGCGCCAGCAGCCAAGATCAGCGGGTTCAGCCCCAGCATTTT. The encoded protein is CASSQDQRVQPQHF.

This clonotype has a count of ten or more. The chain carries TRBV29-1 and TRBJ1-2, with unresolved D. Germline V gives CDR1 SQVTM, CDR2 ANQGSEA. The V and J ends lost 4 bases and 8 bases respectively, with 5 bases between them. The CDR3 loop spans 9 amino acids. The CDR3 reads CSVVPGYTF. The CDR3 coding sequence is TGCAGCGTTGTCCCGGGCTACACCTTC.

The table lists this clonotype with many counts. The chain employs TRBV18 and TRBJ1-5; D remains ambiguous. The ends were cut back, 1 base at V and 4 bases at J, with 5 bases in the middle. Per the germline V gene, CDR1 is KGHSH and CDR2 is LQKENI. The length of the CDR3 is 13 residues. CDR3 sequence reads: CASSPLDNQPQHF. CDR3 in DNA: TGTGCCAGCTCACCACTGGATAATCAGCCCCAGCATTTT.

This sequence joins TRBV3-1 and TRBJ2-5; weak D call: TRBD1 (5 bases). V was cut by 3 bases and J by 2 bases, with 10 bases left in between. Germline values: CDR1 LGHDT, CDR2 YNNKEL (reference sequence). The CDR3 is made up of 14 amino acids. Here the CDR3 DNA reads TGTGCCAGCAGCCACCCCAGGGATCAAGAGACCCAGTACTTC. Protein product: CASSHPRDQETQYF.

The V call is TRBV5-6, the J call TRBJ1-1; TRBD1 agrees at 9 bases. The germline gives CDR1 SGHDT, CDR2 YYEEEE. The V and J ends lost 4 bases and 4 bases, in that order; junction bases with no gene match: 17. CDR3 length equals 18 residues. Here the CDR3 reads CASSPPKQGAVWGTEAFF. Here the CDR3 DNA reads TGTGCCAGCAGCCCCCCCAAACAGGGGGCGGTTTGGGGCACTGAAGCTTTCTTT.

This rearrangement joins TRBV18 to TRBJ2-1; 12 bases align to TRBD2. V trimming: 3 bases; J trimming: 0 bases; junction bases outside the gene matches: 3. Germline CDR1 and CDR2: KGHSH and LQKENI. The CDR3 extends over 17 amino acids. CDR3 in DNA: TGTGCCAGCTCACCTACGGGACTAGCGGGCTCCTACAATGAGCAGTTCTTC. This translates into CASSPTGLAGSYNEQFF.

CDR3 region: CASSGTRGRADEQFF. In DNA, the CDR3 is TGTGCCAGCAGTGGGACCCGCGGGAGGGCGGATGAGCAGTTCTTC. The rearrangement uses TRBV12-3 or TRBV12-4 and TRBJ2-1; 9 bases are a match to TRBD2. The CDR3 contains 15 residues. The V gene end was trimmed by 5 bases and the J gene end by 8 bases; junction bases not matched to a gene: 10.

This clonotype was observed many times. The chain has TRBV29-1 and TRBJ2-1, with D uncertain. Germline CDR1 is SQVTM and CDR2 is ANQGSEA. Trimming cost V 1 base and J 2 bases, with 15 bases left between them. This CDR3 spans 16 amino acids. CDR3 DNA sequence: TGCAGCGTTGAAGCGTTTGAGGCGGTAACCTACAATGAGCAGTTCTTC. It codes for CSVEAFEAVTYNEQFF.

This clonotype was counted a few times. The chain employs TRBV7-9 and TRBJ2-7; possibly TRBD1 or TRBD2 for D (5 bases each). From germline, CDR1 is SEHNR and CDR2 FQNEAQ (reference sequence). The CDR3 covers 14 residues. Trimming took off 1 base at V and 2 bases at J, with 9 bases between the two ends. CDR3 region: CASSLGDGPYEQYF. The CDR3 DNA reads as TGTGCCAGCAGCTTAGGGGACGGACCCTACGAGCAGTACTTC. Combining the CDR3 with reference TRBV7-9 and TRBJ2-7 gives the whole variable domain DTGVSQNPRHKITKRGQNVTFRCDPISEHNRLYWYRQTLGQGPEFLTYFQNEAQLEKSRLLSDRFSAERPKGSFSTLEIQRTEQGDSAMYLCASSLGDGPYEQYFGPGTRLTVT.

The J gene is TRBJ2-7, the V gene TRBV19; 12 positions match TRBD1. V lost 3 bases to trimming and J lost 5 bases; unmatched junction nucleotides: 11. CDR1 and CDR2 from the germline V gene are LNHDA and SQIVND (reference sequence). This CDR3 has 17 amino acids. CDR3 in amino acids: CASSIGASGTGGDEQYF. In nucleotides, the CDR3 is TGTGCCAGTAGTATCGGGGCATCCGGGACAGGGGGCGACGAGCAGTACTTC. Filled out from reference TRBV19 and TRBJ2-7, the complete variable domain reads DGGITQSPKYLFRKEGQNVTLSCEQNLNHDAMYWYRQDPGQGLRLIYYSQIVNDFQKGDIAEGYSVSREKKESFPLTVTSAQKNPTAFYLCASSIGASGTGGDEQYFGPGTRLTVT.

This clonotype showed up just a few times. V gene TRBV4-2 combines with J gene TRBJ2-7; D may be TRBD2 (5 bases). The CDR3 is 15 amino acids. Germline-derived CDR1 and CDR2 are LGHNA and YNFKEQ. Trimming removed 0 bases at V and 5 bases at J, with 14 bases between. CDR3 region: CASSQDPGGPHEQYF. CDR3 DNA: TGTGCCAGCAGCCAAGATCCCGGAGGCCCCCACGAGCAGTACTTC.

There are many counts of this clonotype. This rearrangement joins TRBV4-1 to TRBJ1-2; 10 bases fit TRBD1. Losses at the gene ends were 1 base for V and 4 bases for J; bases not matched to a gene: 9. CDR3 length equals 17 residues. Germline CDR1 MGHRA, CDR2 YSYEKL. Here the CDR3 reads CASSQGMGQGTTYGYTF. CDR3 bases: TGCGCCAGCAGCCAAGGGATGGGACAGGGGACAACCTATGGCTACACCTTC.

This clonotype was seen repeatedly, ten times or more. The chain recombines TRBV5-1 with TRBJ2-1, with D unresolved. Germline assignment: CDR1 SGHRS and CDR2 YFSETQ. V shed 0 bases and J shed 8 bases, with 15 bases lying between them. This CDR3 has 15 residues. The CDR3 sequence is CASSLVPESRDEQFF. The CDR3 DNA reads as TGCGCCAGCAGCTTGGTCCCGGAGTCTAGAGATGAGCAGTTCTTC.

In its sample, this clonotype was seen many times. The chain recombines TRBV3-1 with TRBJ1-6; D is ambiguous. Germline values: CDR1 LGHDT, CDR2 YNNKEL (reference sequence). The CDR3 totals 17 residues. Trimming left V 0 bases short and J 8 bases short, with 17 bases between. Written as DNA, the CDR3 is TGTGCCAGCAGCCAAGATTGGACCACCCACGGGGATTCACCCCTCCACTTT. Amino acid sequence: CASSQDWTTHGDSPLHF. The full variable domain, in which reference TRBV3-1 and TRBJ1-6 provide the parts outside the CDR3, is DTAVSQTPKYLVTQMGNDKSIKCEQNLGHDTMYWYKQDSKKFLKIMFSYNNKELIINETVPNRFSPKSPDKAHLNLHINSLELGDSAVYFCASSQDWTTHGDSPLHFGNGTRLTVT.

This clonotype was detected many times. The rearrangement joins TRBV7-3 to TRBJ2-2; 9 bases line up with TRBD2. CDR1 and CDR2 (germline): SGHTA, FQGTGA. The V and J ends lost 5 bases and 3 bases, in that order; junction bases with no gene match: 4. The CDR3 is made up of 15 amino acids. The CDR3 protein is CASSRSGSDTGELFF. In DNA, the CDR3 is TGTGCCAGCAGCCGTAGCGGGAGTGACACCGGGGAGCTGTTTTTT. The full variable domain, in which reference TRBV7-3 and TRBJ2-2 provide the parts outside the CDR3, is GAGVSQTPSNKVTEKGKYVELRCDPISGHTALYWYRQSLGQGPEFLIYFQGTGAADDSGLPNDRFFAVRPEGSVSTLKIQRTERGDSAVYLCASSRSGSDTGELFFGEGSRLTVL.

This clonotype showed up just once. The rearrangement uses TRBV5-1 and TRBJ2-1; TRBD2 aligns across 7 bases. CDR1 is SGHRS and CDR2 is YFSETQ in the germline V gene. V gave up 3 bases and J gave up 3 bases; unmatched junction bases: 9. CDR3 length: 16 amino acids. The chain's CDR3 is CASSSTPGGSYNEQFF. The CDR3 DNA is TGCGCCAGCAGCTCAACCCCCGGCGGGAGCTACAATGAGCAGTTCTTC.

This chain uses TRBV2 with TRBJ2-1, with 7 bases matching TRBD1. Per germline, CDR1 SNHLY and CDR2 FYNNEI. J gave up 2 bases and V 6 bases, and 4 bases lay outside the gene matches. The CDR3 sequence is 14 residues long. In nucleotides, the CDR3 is TGTGCCAGCAGGGGACAGCGCGCCTACAATGAGCAGTTCTTC. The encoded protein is CASRGQRAYNEQFF.

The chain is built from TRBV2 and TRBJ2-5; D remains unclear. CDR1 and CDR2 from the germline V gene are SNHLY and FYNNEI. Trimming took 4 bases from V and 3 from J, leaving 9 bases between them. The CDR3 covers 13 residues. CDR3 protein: CASSAGLKETQYF. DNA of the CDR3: TGTGCCAGCAGTGCGGGCTTAAAAGAGACCCAGTACTTC.